The rows below give T cell receptor beta chains drawn from one sample of a study of long-term antiretroviral therapy in people with HIV. Clones were sequenced by immunoSEQ multiplex PCR, and TCRdb holds only the in-frame ones, with some missing. Of about 3,300 clones listed, roughly 84% are singletons. Source: unsorted PBMCs, taken 0.3 years after starting antiretroviral therapy. The receptors here all came from a woman aged 45 to 65 with HIV. CDR3s include the opening cysteine and the closing phenylalanine or tryptophan. A D gene is named only where the DNA matches it firmly. Rows may omit the clone size; those that give it use once, few, many or a size class.

TRBJ2-7,NA,TRBD1,TRBV27,TGTGCCAGCAGTCCACCGGGACAGCCCTACGAGCAGTACTTC,CASSPPGQPYEQYF
TRBJ1-1,NA,TRBD1,TRBV19,TGTGCCAGTAGTATAACGACAGGGGGCAGGACTGAAGCTTTCTTT,CASSITTGGRTEAFF
TRBJ1-3,NA,NA,TRBV7-2,TGTGCCAGCAGCTTAAAAGGGCAAGAAAACACCATATATTTT,CASSLKGQENTIYF
TRBJ1-3,NA,NA,TRBV4-1,TGCGCCAGCAGCCAAGACGTACGGTACTCTGGAAACACCATATATTTT,CASSQDVRYSGNTIYF
TRBJ2-7,once,TRBD1,TRBV27,TGTGCCAGCAGCCCTACACAGGGGGCGAGCTACGAGCAGTACTTC,CASSPTQGASYEQYF
TRBJ2-7,NA,TRBD1,TRBV7-6,TGTGCCAGCAGCTTCGGGACAGGGCCATACGAGCAGTACTTC,CASSFGTGPYEQYF
TRBJ1-6,NA,TRBD1,TRBV29-1,TGCAGCGTTGCCGGGACAGAGGATAATTCACCCCTCCACTTT,CSVAGTEDNSPLHF
TRBJ2-2,NA,NA,TRBV14,TGTGCCAGCAGCCAAGTGCGCACCGGGGAGCTGTTTTTT,CASSQVRTGELFF
TRBJ2-7,once,NA,TRBV2,TGTGCCAGCAGTGAGAAATGGGGACCCGAGCAGTACTTC,CASSEKWGPEQYF
TRBJ1-4,few,NA,TRBV5-1,TGCGCCAGCAGCCCCTGGACAGCAACTAATGAAAAACTGTTTTTT,CASSPWTATNEKLFF